Following are 24 T cell receptor beta chains from one sample sequenced in a study of T cells in Graves' hyperthyroidism and ophthalmopathy. Researchers took RNA transcripts and amplified the TCR beta CDR3 regions from them. First-round RT-PCR with HTBI primers amplified the TCR CDR3 region. TCRdb recomputed calls from the multiplex PCR reads with MiXCR, one row per CDR3 protein. The sample gives around 400,000 distinct CDR3 sequences, just under 25% of which show up once; 70% to 75% is in the top ten. What was sequenced was blood. The receptors derive from a man aged 45 to 65 with Graves' hyperthyroidism.

This clonotype was found a few times. The J gene is TRBJ2-5, the V gene TRBV5-6, with 9 nucleotides matching TRBD1. With V trimmed by 2 bases and J by 4 bases, 6 bases remained unmatched. CDR1 SGHDT and CDR2 YYEEEE come from the germline V gene. The CDR3 length is 15 residues. Here the CDR3 reads CASSFSGTGTETQYF. CDR3 in DNA: TGTGCCAGCAGCTTCTCCGGGACAGGGACAGAGACCCAGTACTTC. Full variable domain (remainder filled in from reference TRBV5-6 and TRBJ2-5): DAGVTQSPTHLIKTRGQQVTLRCSPKSGHDTVSWYQQALGQGPQFIFQYYEEEERQRGNFPDRFSGHQFPNYSSELNVNALLLGDSALYLCASSFSGTGTETQYFGPGTRLLVL.

Turning to this clonotype: With a much larger clone just one base away, this may be a read error. The chain is built from TRBV12-3 or TRBV12-4 and TRBJ2-5; 7 bases align to TRBD1. CDR3 length: 13 residues. J lost 7 bases, V lost 7 bases, and 9 bases had no gene match. Here the CDR3 DNA reads TGTGCCAGCACCATAGGGGGCGGAGGGACCCAGTACTTC. Its translation is CASTIGGGGTQYF.

This clonotype was detected ten times or more. This sequence joins TRBV7-2 and TRBJ2-3; D is perhaps TRBD1 (6 bases). The ends were cut back, 3 bases at V and 0 bases at J, with 10 bases in the middle. The CDR3 is 15 residues long. Germline-derived CDR1 and CDR2 are SGHTA and FQGNSA. The CDR3 nucleotides are TGTGCCAGCAGCTTTAGACAGGCTAGCACAGATACGCAGTATTTT. Its translation is CASSFRQASTDTQYF.

This clonotype showed up just once. With a much larger clone just one base away, this may be a read error. Written as DNA, the CDR3 is TGTGCCAGCAGTGCCCCCGGGACAGGGTACGAGCAGTACTTC. This translates into CASSAPGTGYEQYF. The V call is TRBV6-1, the J call TRBJ2-7; TRBD1 matches 9 bases. CDR3 length: 14 residues. The V gene's germline CDR1 is MNHNS and CDR2 SASEGT. Germline trimming cut 4 bases from V and 4 bases from J; bases unmatched to any gene: 5.

This clonotype was observed at least ten times. The V call is TRBV18, the J call TRBJ1-1; no reliable D call. CDR3 length: 12 residues. Germline V lookup: CDR1 KGHSH, CDR2 LQKENI. V lost 3 bases, J lost 3 bases, and 5 bases lay in between. The CDR3 nucleotides are TGTGCCAGCTCACCCACCTACACTGAAGCTTTCTTT. This sequence encodes CASSPTYTEAFF.

The rearrangement joins TRBV3-1 to TRBJ2-4; D is unclear. The V gene lost 1 base and the J gene lost 1 base, with 5 bases spanning the gap. The germline V gene encodes CDR1 LGHDT and CDR2 YNNKEL (reference sequence). CDR3 length: 14 amino acids. CDR3 in DNA: TGTGCCAGCAGCCAAGCAGCGGCCAAAAACATTCAGTACTTC. Its protein is CASSQAAAKNIQYF.

Many counts were recorded for this clonotype. This chain joins TRBV2 and TRBJ1-1; D unresolved. V lost 4 bases and J lost 0, with 9 bases in between. In germline, CDR1 is SNHLY, CDR2 FYNNEI. CDR3 length: 14 amino acids. The CDR3 sequence is CASSADGVNTEAFF. In DNA form, the CDR3 reads TGTGCCAGCAGTGCTGACGGAGTGAACACTGAAGCTTTCTTT.

The CDR3 coding sequence is TGCGCCAGCAGCTTAGGACTAGCGGGAGTCAGTGAGCAGTTCTTC. As protein: CASSLGLAGVSEQFF. V usage is TRBV5-1 and J usage is TRBJ2-1, with 13 nucleotides matching TRBD2. There are 15 residues in the CDR3. V shed 2 bases, J shed 9 bases, and the junction held 5 bases outside the gene matches. Germline values: CDR1 SGHRS, CDR2 YFSETQ.

This clonotype was observed a handful of times. The rearrangement joins TRBV27 to TRBJ2-2; 7 positions agree with TRBD1. CDR3 length equals 14 residues. In germline, CDR1 is MNHEY, CDR2 SMNVEV (reference sequence). Germline trimming cut 2 bases from V and 6 bases from J; bases unmatched to any gene: 3. The CDR3 nucleotides are TGTGCCAGCAGTTTAGGACAGGCCCCCGGGGAGCTGTTTTTT. Amino acid sequence: CASSLGQAPGELFF.

The chain recombines TRBV29-1 with TRBJ1-1, with TRBD1 matching over 8 bases. After removal of 7 bases from V and 0 bases from J, the junction contained 7 bases not matched to a gene. The CDR3 is made up of 14 amino acids. The germline V gene encodes CDR1 SQVTM and CDR2 ANQGSEA. The CDR3 DNA reads TGCAGCGGGGGACAGGTTGGTATGAACACTGAAGCTTTCTTT. Residues: CSGGQVGMNTEAFF.

The chain employs TRBV4-1 and TRBJ2-7, with 8 nucleotides matching TRBD2. Germline CDR1 reads MGHRA; CDR2 reads YSYEKL. The CDR3 is 14 residues long. V trimming: 1 base; J trimming: 2 bases; junction bases outside the gene matches: 1. The CDR3, as DNA: TGCGCCAGCAGCCAAGGTAGCGGGACCTACGAGCAGTACTTC. Protein: CASSQGSGTYEQYF.

This clonotype was counted between two and nine times. This rearrangement joins TRBV20-1 to TRBJ2-1, with D maybe TRBD2 (5 bases). With 6 bases removed from V and 0 bases from J, the gap between germline ends came to 15 bases. The CDR3 totals 15 residues. The germline V gene has CDR1 DFQATT and CDR2 SNEGSKA (reference sequence). The CDR3 loop reads CSAPRLTSSYNEQFF. The CDR3 DNA reads as TGCAGTGCGCCAAGACTAACAAGCTCCTACAATGAGCAGTTCTTC.

This clonotype came up many times. This sequence joins TRBV6-1 and TRBJ1-1, with D tentatively TRBD1 (6 bases). Germline V CDR1 and CDR2: MNHNS, SASEGT. The CDR3 has 15 residues. Between the trimmed V and J ends, which lost 6 bases and 6 bases, there was a span of 20 bases. The CDR3 DNA reads TGTGCCAGCAGGAGAACTCACAGGGAAGGATCTGAAGCTTTCTTT. Its protein product is CASRRTHREGSEAFF.

This clonotype was seen ten or more times. The J gene is TRBJ1-2, the V gene TRBV27; 9 bases align to TRBD1. Germline trimming cut 5 bases from V and 4 bases from J; bases unmatched to any gene: 11. Germline CDR1 MNHEY, CDR2 SMNVEV (reference sequence). This CDR3 comprises 16 residues. The chain's CDR3 is CASSRNTGGFGYGYTF. The CDR3 coding sequence is TGTGCCAGCAGTCGAAACACAGGGGGCTTCGGCTATGGCTACACCTTC.

This clonotype came up a few times. V gene TRBV20-1 combines with J gene TRBJ2-1; 12 bases map to TRBD2. Germline CDR1 and CDR2: DFQATT and SNEGSKA (reference sequence). Germline trimming cut 6 bases from V and 9 bases from J; bases unmatched to any gene: 6. The CDR3 is made up of 13 amino acids. The chain's CDR3 is CSARLAGDGEQFF. For the CDR3, the DNA is TGCAGTGCCAGACTAGCGGGGGACGGTGAGCAGTTCTTC.

The gene calls are TRBV7-9 and TRBJ1-1; a weak D match, TRBD1 (5 bases). Trimming cost V 2 bases and J 11 bases, with 12 bases left between them. This CDR3 contains 12 residues. Per germline, CDR1 SEHNR and CDR2 FQNEAQ (reference sequence). Here the CDR3 reads CASSLSAGTAFF. Written as DNA, the CDR3 is TGTGCCAGCAGCTTATCGGCAGGGACGGCTTTCTTT.

This clonotype occurred a few times. This chain connects TRBV29-1 to TRBJ1-2; D remains unclear. This CDR3 region has 14 residues. Per germline, CDR1 SQVTM and CDR2 ANQGSEA. The V end was cut by 7 bases, the J end by 0 bases, with 15 bases between. The DNA of the CDR3 is TGCAGCGGGAGGGCCCCCAACTCTAACTATGGCTACACCTTC. Protein: CSGRAPNSNYGYTF.

For this clonotype: A junction boundary mismatches the germline segment, possibly from a read error. The chain carries TRBV6-9 and TRBJ2-1, with TRBD2 matching over 11 bases. CDR3 length: 16 residues. Germline V CDR1 and CDR2: MNHGY, SVAAGI. Here the CDR3 DNA reads TGCGCCAGCAGTGAGACGACTAGCGGGATCTACAATGAGCAGTTCTTC. Translating gives CASSETTSGIYNEQFF.

V is TRBV13 and J is TRBJ2-7; D not certain. Deletions cut 5 bases from V and 4 bases from J, with 9 bases between. In germline, CDR1 is PRHDT, CDR2 FYEKMQ (reference sequence). The CDR3 is 12 amino acids. CDR3 nucleotide sequence: TGTGCCAGCAGCCGTATAACTTACGAGCAGTACTTC. The encoded protein is CASSRITYEQYF.

The chain carries TRBV11-1 and TRBJ2-3, with no clear D. There are 13 residues in the CDR3. Looked up from germline, CDR1 is SGHAT and CDR2 is FQDESV (reference sequence). The germline V and J ends were trimmed by 5 bases and 4 bases, with 10 bases remaining between them. In DNA, the CDR3 is TGTGCCAGCAGCATAACCGAGCCAGATACGCAGTATTTT. Translated: CASSITEPDTQYF.

As concerns this clonotype: Just one base apart from a much larger clone, this may be a read error. This CDR3 is missing its conserved last phenylalanine or tryptophan, likely due to a read error. The rearrangement joins TRBV20-1 to TRBJ2-5, with 11 bases that match TRBD1. The CDR3 has 14 residues. V lost 5 bases, J lost 4 bases, and 6 bases stayed unmatched. The germline V gene encodes CDR1 DFQATT and CDR2 SNEGSKA (reference sequence). The DNA of the CDR3 is TGCAGTGCTTCCCGGACAGGGGGCGGAGAGACCCAGTACCTC. This codes for CSASRTGGGETQYL.

Only a few counts were recorded for this clonotype. This rearrangement joins TRBV20-1 to TRBJ2-2, with D unclear. The V gene lost 3 bases and the J gene lost 6 bases, with 11 bases spanning the gap. Germline CDR1 is DFQATT and CDR2 is SNEGSKA (reference sequence). This CDR3 spans 13 amino acids. CDR3 in DNA: TGCAGTGCTAGGTCCCCCTTCTCCGGGGAGCTGTTTTTT. Translated, it gives CSARSPFSGELFF.

The chain recombines TRBV6-1 with TRBJ2-5, with TRBD2 as a possible D gene (5 bases). CDR3 length: 15 residues. Germline loops: CDR1 MNHNS, CDR2 SASEGT. V was shortened by 1 base and J by 8 bases, with 17 bases between the two germline ends. The chain's CDR3 is CASSEDGLQSRTQYF. The DNA of the CDR3 is TGTGCCAGCAGTGAAGATGGACTTCAGTCACGAACCCAGTACTTC.

This clonotype was detected only a few times. The chain has TRBV5-1 and TRBJ2-7, with 7 positions matching TRBD2. The junction had 7 bases not matched to a gene; V was cut back by 1 base and J by 3 bases. The CDR3 is 15 residues long. Germline CDR1 and CDR2: SGHRS and YFSETQ. CDR3: CASSLSGAPYYEQYF. CDR3 DNA sequence: TGCGCCAGCAGCTTGAGCGGGGCACCCTACTACGAGCAGTACTTC.